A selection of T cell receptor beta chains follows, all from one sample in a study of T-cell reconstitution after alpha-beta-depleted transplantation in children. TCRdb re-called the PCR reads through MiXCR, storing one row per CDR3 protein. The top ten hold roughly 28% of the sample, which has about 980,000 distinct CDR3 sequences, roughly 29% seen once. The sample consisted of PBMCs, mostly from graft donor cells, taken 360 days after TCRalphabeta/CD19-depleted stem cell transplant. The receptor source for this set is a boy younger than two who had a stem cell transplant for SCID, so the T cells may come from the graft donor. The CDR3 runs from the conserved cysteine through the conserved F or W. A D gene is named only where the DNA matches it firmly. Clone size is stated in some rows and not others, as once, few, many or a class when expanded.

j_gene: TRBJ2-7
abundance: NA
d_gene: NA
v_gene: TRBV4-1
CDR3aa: CASSLAGQSSYEQYF
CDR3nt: TGCGCCAGCAGCCTCGCGGGACAGAGCTCCTACGAGCAGTACTTC

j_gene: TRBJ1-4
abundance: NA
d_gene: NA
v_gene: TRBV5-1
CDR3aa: CASSADPERGKLFF
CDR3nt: TGCGCCAGCAGCGCGGACCCCGAAAGGGGAAAACTGTTTTTT

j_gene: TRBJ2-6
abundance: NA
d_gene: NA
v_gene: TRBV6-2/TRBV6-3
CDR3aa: CASSGANVLIF
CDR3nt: TGTGCCAGCTCTGGGGCCAACGTCCTGATTTTC

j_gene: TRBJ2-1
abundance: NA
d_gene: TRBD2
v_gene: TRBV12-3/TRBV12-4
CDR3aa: CASSFAVSGGAGQFF
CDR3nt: TGTGCCAGCAGTTTCGCTGTTAGCGGGGGGGCCGGGCAGTTCTTC

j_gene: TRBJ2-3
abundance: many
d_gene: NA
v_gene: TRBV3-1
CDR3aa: CASSHSASTDTQYF
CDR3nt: TGTGCCAGCAGCCACAGTGCGAGCACAGATACGCAGTATTTT

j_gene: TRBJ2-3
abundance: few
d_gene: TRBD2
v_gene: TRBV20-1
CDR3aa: CSADAGLAGARASGTQYF
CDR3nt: TGCAGTGCTGACGCTGGACTAGCGGGGGCCCGGGCGTCTGGTACGCAGTATTTT

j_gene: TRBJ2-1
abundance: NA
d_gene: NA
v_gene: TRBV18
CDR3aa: CASSPPSGSYNEQFF
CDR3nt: TGTGCCAGCTCACCACCGTCGGGGAGCTACAATGAGCAGTTCTTC

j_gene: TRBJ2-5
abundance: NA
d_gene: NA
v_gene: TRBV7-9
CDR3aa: CASSELAELETQYF
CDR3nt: TGTGCCAGCAGCGAACTAGCAGAGCTAGAGACCCAGTACTTC

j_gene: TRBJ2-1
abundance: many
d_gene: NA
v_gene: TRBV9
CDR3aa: CASSVDSGNEQFF
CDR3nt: TGTGCCAGCAGCGTAGATAGCGGCAATGAGCAGTTCTTC

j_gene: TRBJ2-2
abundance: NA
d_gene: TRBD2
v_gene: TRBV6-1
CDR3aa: CASSPGTSMARGVLFF
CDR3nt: TGTGCCAGCAGCCCCGGGACTAGCATGGCGCGGGGGGTGCTGTTTTTT

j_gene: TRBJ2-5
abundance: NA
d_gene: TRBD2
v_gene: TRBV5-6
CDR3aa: CASSLVVAGGRETQYF
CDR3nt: TGTGCCAGCAGCTTGGTGGTAGCGGGGGGCAGAGAGACCCAGTACTTC

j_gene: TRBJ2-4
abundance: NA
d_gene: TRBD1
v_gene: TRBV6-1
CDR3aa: CASSEDDRAKGKNIQYF
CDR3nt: TGTGCCAGCAGTGAAGATGACAGGGCGAAAGGCAAAAACATTCAGTACTTC

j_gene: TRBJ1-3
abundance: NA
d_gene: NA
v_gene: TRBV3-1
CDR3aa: CASSREGGNTIYF
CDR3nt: TGTGCCAGCAGCCGTGAGGGAGGAAACACCATATATTTT

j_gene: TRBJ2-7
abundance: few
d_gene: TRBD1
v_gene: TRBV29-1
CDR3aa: CSGTGARNEQYF
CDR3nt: TGCAGCGGGACAGGGGCTCGGAACGAGCAGTACTTC

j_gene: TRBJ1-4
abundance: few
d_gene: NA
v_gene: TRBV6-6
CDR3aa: CATRDRKNEKLFF
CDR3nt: TGTGCCACCAGAGACAGGAAGAATGAAAAACTGTTTTTT

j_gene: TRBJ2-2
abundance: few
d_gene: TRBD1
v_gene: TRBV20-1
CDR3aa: CSARVGQAVTGELFF
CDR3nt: TGCAGTGCTAGAGTCGGACAGGCGGTCACCGGGGAGCTGTTTTTT

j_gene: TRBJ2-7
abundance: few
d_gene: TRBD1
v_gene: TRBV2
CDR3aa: CASKGDRVAYEQYF
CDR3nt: TGTGCCAGCAAGGGAGACAGGGTGGCCTACGAGCAGTACTTC

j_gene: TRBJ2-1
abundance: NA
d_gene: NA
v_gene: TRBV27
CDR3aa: CASSLSGREDEQFF
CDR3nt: TGTGCCAGCAGTTTATCGGGCAGGGAGGATGAGCAGTTCTTC

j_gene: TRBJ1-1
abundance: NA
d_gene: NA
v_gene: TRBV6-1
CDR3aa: CASSVDRGLGTEAFF
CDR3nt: TGTGCCAGCAGCGTGGACCGGGGGCTCGGCACTGAAGCTTTCTTT

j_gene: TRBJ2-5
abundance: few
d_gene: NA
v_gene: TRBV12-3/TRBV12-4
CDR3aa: CASSPRDPMVETQYF
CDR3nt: TGTGCCAGCAGTCCACGGGACCCCATGGTGGAGACCCAGTACTTC

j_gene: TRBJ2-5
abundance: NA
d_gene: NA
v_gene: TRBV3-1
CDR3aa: CASSQDRSGEALETQYF
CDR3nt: TGTGCCAGCAGCCAAGACAGGTCGGGGGAGGCCTTGGAGACCCAGTACTTC

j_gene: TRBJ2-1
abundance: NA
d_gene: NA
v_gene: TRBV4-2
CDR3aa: CASSQDQAPGYEQFF
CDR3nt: TGTGCCAGCAGCCAAGACCAGGCCCCCGGGTATGAGCAGTTCTTC

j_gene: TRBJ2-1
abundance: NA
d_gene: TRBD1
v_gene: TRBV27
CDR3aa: CASRQDRLDNEQFF
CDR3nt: TGTGCCAGCAGGCAGGACAGGCTCGACAATGAGCAGTTCTTC